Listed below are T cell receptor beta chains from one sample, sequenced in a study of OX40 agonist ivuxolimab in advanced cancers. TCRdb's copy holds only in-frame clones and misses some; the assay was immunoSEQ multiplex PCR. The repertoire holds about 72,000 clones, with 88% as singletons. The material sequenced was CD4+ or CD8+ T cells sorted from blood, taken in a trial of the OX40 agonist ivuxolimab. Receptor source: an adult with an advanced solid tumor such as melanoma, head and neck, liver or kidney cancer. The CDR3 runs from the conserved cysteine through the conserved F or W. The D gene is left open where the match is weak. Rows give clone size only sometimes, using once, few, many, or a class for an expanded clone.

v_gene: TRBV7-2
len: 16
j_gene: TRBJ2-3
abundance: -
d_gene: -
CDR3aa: CASSLRRTSGTDTQYF
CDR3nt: TGTGCCAGCAGCTTAAGGCGGACGTCCGGCACAGATACGCAGTATTTT

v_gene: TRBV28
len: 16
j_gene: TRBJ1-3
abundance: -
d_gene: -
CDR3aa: CASSSTIRFSGNTIYF
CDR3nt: TGTGCCAGCAGTTCTACCATCCGGTTCTCTGGAAACACCATATATTTT

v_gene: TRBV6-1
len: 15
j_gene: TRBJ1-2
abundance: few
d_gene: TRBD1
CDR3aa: CASSSRSQGARGYTF
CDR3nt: TGTGCCAGCAGTAGCCGTTCACAGGGGGCGCGCGGCTACACCTTC

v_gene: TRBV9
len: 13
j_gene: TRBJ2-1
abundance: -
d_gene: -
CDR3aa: CASSYTSFSEQFF
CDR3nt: TGTGCCAGCAGCTATACTAGCTTCAGTGAGCAGTTCTTC

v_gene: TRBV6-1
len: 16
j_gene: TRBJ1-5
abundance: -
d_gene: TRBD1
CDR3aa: CASSDIQGGSNQPQHF
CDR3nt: TGTGCCAGCAGTGACATACAGGGGGGAAGTAATCAGCCCCAGCATTTT

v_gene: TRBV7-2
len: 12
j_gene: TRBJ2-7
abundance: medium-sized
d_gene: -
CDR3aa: CASSGGRLEQYF
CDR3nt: TGTGCCAGCAGCGGAGGCAGGTTAGAGCAGTACTTC

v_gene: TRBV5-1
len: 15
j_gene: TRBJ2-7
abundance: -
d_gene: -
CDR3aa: CASRRVPENTYEQYF
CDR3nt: TGCGCCAGCAGGAGGGTCCCAGAGAACACCTACGAGCAGTACTTC

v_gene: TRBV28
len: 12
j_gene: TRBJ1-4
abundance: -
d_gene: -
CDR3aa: CASSNRNEKLFF
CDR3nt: TGTGCCAGCAGTAACAGAAATGAAAAACTGTTTTTT

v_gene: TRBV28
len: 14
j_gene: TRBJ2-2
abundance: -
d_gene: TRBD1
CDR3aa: CASSPGQGPGELFF
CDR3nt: TGTGCCAGCAGTCCCGGACAGGGCCCCGGGGAGCTGTTTTTT

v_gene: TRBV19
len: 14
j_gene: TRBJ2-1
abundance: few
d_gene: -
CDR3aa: CASSIVAVVRGQFF
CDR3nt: TGTGCCAGTAGTATAGTGGCGGTGGTCCGGGGCCAGTTCTTC

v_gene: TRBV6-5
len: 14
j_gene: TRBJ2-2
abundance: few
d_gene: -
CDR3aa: CASRRVADTGELFF
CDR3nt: TGTGCCAGCCGGCGCGTAGCGGACACCGGGGAGCTGTTTTTT

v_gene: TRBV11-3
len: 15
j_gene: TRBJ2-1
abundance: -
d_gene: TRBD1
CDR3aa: CASSFGDRAYNEQFF
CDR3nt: TGTGCCAGCAGCTTTGGAGACAGGGCCTACAATGAGCAGTTCTTC

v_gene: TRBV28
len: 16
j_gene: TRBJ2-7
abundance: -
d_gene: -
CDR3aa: CASSSYLGLTTYEQYF
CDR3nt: TGTGCCAGCAGTTCGTATCTGGGACTTACCACCTACGAGCAGTACTTC

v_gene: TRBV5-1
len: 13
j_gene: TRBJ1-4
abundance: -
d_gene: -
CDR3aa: CASSQGANEKLFF
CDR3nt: TGCGCCAGCAGCCAGGGCGCGAATGAAAAACTGTTTTTT

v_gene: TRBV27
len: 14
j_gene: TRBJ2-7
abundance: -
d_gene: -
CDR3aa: CASSGPGWSHEQYF
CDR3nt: TGTGCCAGCAGTGGCCCCGGTTGGTCTCACGAGCAGTACTTC

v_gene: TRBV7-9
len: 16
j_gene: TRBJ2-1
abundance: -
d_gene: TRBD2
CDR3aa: CASSHPGASGRHEQFF
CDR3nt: TGTGCCAGCAGCCACCCTGGTGCTAGCGGGAGGCATGAGCAGTTCTTC

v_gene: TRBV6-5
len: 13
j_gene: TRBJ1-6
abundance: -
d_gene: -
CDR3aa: CASTRQANSPLHF
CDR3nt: TGTGCCAGCACCCGACAAGCTAATTCACCCCTCCACTTT

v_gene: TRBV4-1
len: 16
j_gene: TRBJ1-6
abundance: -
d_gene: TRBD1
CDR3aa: CASSLGQGPINSPLHF
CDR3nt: TGCGCCAGCAGCCTCGGACAGGGACCGATTAATTCACCCCTCCACTTT

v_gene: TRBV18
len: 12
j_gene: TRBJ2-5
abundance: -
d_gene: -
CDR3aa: CASSPQGETQYF
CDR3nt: TGTGCCAGCTCACCACAGGGGGAGACCCAGTACTTC

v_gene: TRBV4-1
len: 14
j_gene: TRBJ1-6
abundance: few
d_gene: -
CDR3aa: CASSRSFGGSPLHF
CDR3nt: TGCGCCAGCAGTAGATCTTTCGGGGGTTCACCCCTCCACTTT

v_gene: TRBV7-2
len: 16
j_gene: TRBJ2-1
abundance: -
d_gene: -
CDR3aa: CASSPEGSGFYNEQFF
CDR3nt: TGTGCCAGCAGCCCCGAGGGGAGCGGCTTCTACAATGAGCAGTTCTTC

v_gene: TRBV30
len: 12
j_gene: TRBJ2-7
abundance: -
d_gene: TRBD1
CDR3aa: CASPGQVYEQYF
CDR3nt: TGTGCCTCTCCGGGACAGGTCTACGAGCAGTACTTC

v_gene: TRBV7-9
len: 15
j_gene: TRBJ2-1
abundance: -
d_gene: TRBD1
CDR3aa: CASSSGQGEVDEQFF
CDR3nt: TGTGCCAGCAGCTCGGGACAGGGGGAGGTCGATGAGCAGTTCTTC

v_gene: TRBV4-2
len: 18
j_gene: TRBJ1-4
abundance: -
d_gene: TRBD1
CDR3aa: CASSLKEGTGTGREKLFF
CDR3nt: TGTGCCAGCAGCCTAAAGGAGGGCACCGGGACAGGGAGGGAAAAACTGTTTTTT

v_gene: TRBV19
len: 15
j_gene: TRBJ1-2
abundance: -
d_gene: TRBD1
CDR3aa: CASRPSGQGIHGYTF
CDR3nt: TGTGCCAGTAGGCCCTCGGGACAGGGTATCCATGGCTACACCTTC

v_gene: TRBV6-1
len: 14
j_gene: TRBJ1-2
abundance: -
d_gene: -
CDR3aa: CASSESGGWGGYTF
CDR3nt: TGTGCCAGCAGTGAATCGGGAGGGTGGGGTGGCTACACCTTC

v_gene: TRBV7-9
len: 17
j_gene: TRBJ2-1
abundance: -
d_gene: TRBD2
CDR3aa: CASSSPGREGSYNEQFF
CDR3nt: TGTGCCAGCAGCTCCCCGGGGCGGGAGGGGTCCTACAATGAGCAGTTCTTC

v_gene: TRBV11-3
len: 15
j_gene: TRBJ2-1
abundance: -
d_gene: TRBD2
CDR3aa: CASSLSTSGANEQFF
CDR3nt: TGTGCCAGCAGCTTATCTACTAGCGGGGCTAATGAGCAGTTCTTC

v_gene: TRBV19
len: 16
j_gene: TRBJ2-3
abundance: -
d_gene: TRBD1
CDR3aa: CASQGDRATSTDTQYF
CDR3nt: TGTGCCTCCCAAGGGGACAGGGCGACTAGCACAGATACGCAGTATTTT

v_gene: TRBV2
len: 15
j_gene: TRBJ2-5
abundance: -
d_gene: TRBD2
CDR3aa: CASRTTSGGATTQYF
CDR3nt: TGTGCCAGCAGAACAACTAGCGGGGGGGCCACGACCCAGTACTTC

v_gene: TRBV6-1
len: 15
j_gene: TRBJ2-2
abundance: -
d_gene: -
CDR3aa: CASSEGYLDTGELFF
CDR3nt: TGTGCCAGCAGTGAAGGCTACCTGGACACCGGGGAGCTGTTTTTT

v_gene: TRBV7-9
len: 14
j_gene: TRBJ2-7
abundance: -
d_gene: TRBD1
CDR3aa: CASSYTGGSYEQYF
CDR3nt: TGTGCCAGCAGCTACACAGGGGGGTCCTACGAGCAGTACTTC

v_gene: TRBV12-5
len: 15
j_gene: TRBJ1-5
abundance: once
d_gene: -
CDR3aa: CASGSGGAPNQPQHF
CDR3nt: TGTGCTAGTGGTTCCGGGGGGGCACCGAACCAGCCCCAGCATTTT

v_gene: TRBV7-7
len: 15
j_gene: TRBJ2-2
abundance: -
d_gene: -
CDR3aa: CASSLFQGRTGELFF
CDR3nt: TGTGCTAGCAGCTTATTCCAGGGAAGGACCGGGGAGCTGTTTTTT

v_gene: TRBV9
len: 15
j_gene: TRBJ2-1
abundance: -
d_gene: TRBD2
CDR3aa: CASSVGSGSDNEQFF
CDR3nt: TGTGCCAGCAGCGTAGGTAGCGGGTCTGACAATGAGCAGTTCTTC

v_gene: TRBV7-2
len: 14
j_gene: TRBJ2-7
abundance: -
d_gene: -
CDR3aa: CASSFNRGDYEQYF
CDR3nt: TGTGCCAGCAGCTTTAATAGGGGGGATTACGAGCAGTACTTC

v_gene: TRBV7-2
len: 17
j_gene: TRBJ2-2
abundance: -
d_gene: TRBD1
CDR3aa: CASSPPRTGINTGELFF
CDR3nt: TGTGCCAGCAGCCCCCCCCGGACAGGTATAAACACCGGGGAGCTGTTTTTT

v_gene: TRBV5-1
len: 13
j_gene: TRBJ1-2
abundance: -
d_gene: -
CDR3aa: CASRRGSGDGYTF
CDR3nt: TGCGCCAGCAGGAGGGGGTCTGGCGATGGCTACACCTTC

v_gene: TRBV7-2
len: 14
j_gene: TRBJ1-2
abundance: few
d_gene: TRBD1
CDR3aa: CASSPQGGNYGYTF
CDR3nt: TGTGCCAGCAGCCCCCAGGGGGGCAACTATGGCTACACCTTC

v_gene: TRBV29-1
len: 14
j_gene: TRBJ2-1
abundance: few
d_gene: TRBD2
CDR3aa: CSVNGLAGNNEQFF
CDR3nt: TGCAGCGTGAATGGACTAGCGGGTAACAATGAGCAGTTCTTC

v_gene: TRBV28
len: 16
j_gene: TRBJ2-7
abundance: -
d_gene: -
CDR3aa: CASSLSGDRFYYEQYF
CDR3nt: TGTGCCAGCAGTTTATCTGGAGACAGGTTCTACTACGAGCAGTACTTC